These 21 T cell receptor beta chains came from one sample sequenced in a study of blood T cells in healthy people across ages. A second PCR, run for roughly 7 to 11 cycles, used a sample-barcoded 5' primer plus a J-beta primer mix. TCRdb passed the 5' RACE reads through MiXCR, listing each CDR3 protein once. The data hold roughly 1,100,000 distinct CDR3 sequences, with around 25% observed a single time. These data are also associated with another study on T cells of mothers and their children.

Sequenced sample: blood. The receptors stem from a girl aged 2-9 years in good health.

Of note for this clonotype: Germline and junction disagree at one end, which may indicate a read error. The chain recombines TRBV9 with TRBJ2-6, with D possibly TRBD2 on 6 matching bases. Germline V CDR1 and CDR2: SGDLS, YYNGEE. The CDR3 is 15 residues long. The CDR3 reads CASSVAESGANVLTF. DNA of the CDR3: TGTGCCAGCAGTGTAGCGGAGTCTGGGGCCAACGTCCTGACTTTC. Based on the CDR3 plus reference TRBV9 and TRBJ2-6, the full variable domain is DSGVTQTPKHLITATGQRVTLRCSPRSGDLSVYWYQQSLDQGLQFLIQYYNGEERAKGNILERFSAQQFPDLHSELNLSSLELGDSALYFCASSVAESGANVLTFGAGSRLTVL.

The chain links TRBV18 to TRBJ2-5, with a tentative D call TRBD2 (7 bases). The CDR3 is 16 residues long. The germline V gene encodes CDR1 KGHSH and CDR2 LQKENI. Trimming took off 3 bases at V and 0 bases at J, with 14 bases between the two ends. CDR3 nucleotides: TGTGCCAGCTCACCGTCGGGGGGCAGCTACCAAGAGACCCAGTACTTC. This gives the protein CASSPSGGSYQETQYF.

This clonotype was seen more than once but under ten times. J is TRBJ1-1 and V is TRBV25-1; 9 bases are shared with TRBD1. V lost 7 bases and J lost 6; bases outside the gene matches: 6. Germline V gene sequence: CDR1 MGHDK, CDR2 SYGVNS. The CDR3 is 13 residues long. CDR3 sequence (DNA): TGTGCCAGCACCTTGGGACAGGGCGCTGAAGCTTTCTTT. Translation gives CASTLGQGAEAFF. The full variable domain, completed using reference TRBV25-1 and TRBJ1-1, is EADIYQTPRYLVIGTGKKITLECSQTMGHDKMYWYQQDPGMELHLIHYSYGVNSTEKGDLSSESTVSRIRTEHFPLTLESARPSHTSQYLCASTLGQGAEAFFGQGTRLTVV.

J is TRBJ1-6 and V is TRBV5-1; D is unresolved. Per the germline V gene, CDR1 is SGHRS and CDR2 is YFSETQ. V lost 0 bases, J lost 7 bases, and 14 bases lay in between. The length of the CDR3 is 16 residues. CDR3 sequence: CASSLDGGVQNSPLHF. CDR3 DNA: TGCGCCAGCAGCTTGGACGGTGGGGTCCAGAATTCACCCCTCCACTTT.

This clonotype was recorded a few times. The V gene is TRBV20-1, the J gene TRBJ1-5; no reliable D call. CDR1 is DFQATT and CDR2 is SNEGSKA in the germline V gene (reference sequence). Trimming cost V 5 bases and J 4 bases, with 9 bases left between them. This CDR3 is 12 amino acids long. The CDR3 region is CSALGLNQPQHF. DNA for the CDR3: TGCAGTGCTCTCGGCCTGAATCAGCCCCAGCATTTT.

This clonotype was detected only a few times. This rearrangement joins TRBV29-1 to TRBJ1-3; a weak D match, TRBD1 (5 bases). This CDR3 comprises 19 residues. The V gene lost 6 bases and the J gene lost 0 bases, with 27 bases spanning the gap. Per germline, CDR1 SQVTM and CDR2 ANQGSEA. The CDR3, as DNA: TGCAGCGTGGAGGACCTCGGACCCTTTGATGGGGCCTCTGGAAACACCATATATTTT. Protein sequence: CSVEDLGPFDGASGNTIYF.

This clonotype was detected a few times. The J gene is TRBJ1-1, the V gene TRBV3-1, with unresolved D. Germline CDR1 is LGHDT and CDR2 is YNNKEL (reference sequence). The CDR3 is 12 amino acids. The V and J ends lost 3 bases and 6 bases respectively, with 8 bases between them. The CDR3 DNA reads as TGTGCCAGCAGCCATAAGGGTGCTGAAGCTTTCTTT. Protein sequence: CASSHKGAEAFF.

Here the CDR3 DNA reads TGTGCCAGCAGCGGGACAGATGAAAAACTGTTTTTT. This gives the protein CASSGTDEKLFF. The chain joins TRBV7-2 to TRBJ1-4; 7 nucleotides align to TRBD1. With V trimmed by 5 bases and J by 6 bases, 0 bases remained unmatched. Germline V lookup: CDR1 SGHTA, CDR2 FQGNSA. There are 12 residues in the CDR3.

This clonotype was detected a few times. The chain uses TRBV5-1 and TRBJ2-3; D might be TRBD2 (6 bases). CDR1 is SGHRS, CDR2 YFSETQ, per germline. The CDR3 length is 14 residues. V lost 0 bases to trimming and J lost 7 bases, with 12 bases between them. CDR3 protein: CASSLGFGGNTQYF. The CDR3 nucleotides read TGCGCCAGCAGCTTGGGATTCGGGGGAAATACGCAGTATTTT. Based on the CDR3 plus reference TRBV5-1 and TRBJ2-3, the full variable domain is KAGVTQTPRYLIKTRGQQVTLSCSPISGHRSVSWYQQTPGQGLQFLFEYFSETQRNKGNFPGRFSGRQFSNSRSEMNVSTLELGDSALYLCASSLGFGGNTQYFGPGTRLTVL.

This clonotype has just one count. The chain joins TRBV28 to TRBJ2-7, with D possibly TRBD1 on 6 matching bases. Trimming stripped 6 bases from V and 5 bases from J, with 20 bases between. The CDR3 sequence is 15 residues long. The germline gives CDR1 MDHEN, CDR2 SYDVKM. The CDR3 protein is CASRFVWGTNDEQYF. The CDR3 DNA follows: TGTGCCAGCAGATTTGTCTGGGGGACAAATGACGAGCAGTACTTC.

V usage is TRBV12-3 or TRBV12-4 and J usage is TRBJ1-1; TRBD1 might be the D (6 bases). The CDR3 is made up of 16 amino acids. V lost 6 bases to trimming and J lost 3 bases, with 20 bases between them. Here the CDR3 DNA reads TGTGCCAGCAGCCTCGGGAGGGATTGGACAGACACTGAAGCTTTCTTT. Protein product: CASSLGRDWTDTEAFF.

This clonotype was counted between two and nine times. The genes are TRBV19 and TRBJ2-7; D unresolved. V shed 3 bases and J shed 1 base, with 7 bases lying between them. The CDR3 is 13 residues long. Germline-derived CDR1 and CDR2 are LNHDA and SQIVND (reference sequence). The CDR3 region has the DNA TGTGCCAGTAGTATTGGGCTGTCCTACGAGCAGTACTTC. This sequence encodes CASSIGLSYEQYF. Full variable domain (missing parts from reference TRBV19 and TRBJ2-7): DGGITQSPKYLFRKEGQNVTLSCEQNLNHDAMYWYRQDPGQGLRLIYYSQIVNDFQKGDIAEGYSVSREKKESFPLTVTSAQKNPTAFYLCASSIGLSYEQYFGPGTRLTVT.

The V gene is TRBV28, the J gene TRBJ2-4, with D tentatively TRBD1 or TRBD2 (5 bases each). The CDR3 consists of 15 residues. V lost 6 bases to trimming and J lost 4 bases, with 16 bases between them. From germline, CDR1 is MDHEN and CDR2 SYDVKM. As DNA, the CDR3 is TGTGCCAGCAGCGACCCGGGGCAGATTAAAAACATTCAGTACTTC. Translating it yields CASSDPGQIKNIQYF.

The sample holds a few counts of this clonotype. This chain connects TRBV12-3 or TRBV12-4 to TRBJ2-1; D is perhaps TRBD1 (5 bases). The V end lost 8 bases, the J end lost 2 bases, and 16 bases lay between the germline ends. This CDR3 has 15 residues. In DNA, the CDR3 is TGTGCCAGCCCCCCGGCAGGGATCCCCTACAATGAGCAGTTCTTC. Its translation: CASPPAGIPYNEQFF.

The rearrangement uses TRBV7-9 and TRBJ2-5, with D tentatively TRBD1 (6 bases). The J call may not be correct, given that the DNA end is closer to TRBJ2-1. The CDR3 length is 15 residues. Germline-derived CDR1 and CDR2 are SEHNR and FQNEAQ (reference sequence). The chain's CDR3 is CASSLGQGSNNEQFF. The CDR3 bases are TGTGCCAGCAGCTTAGGTCAGGGGTCGAACAATGAGCAGTTCTTC.

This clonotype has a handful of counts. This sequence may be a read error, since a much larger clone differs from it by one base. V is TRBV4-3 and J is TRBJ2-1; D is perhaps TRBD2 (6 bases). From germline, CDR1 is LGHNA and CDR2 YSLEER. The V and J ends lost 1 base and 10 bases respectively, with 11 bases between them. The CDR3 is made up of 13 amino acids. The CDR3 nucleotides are TGCGCCAGCAGCCAAGGTGGGGGGAAAGAGCAGTTCTTC. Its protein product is CASSQGGGKEQFF.

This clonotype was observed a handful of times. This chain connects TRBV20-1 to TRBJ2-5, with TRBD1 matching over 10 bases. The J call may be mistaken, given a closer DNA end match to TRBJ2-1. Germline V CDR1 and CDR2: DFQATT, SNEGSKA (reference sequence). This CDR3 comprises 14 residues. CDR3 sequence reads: CSAEGRQGANEQFF. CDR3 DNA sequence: TGCAGTGCTGAGGGCCGACAGGGGGCCAATGAGCAGTTCTTC.

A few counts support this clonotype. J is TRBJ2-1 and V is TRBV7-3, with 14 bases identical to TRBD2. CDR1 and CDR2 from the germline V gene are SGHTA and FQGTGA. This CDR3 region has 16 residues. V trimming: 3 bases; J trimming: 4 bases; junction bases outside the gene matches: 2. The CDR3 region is CASSFGTSGGYNEQFF. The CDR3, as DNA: TGTGCCAGCAGCTTTGGGACTAGCGGGGGATACAATGAGCAGTTCTTC.

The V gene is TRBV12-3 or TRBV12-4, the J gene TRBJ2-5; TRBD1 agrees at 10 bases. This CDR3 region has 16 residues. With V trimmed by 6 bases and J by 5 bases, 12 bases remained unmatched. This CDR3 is CASRAAPGQGWETQYF. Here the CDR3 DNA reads TGTGCCAGCAGAGCGGCCCCGGGACAGGGGTGGGAGACCCAGTACTTC.

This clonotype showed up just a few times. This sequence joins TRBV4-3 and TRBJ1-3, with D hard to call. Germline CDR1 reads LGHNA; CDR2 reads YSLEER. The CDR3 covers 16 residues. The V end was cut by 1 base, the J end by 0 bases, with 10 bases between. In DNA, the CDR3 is TGCGCCAGCAGCCAAGGCGATTCTAGCTCTGGAAACACCATATATTTT. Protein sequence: CASSQGDSSSGNTIYF.

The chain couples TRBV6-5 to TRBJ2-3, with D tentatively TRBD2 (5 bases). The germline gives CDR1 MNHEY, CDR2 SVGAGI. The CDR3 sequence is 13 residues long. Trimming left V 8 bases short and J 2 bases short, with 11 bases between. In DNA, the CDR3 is TGTGCCAGCTCGGAGCGGAACACAGATACGCAGTATTTT. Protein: CASSERNTDTQYF.